A selection of T cell receptor beta chains follows, all from one sample in a study of blood T cell repertoires in COVID-19. The table came from immunoSEQ multiplex PCR; TCRdb's copy has only in-frame clones and leaves some out. The sample yields under 40,000 clones, more than 85% seen once. Sequencing used peripheral blood. The receptors come from a human donor in a cohort sampled during active COVID-19. CDR3s include the opening cysteine and the closing phenylalanine or tryptophan.

V	J	CDR3
TRBV5-1	TRBJ2-7	CASSLGLADPLEQYF
TRBV18	TRBJ2-5	CASSPGQETQYF
TRBV6-5	TRBJ1-2	CASSYSGGYNYGYTF
TRBV4-1	TRBJ2-7	CASSQPGQGVYEQYF
TRBV7-9	TRBJ1-2	CASTNPQGAILNYGYTF
TRBV7-6	TRBJ1-5	CASSSAGQQPQHF
TRBV5-4	TRBJ1-3	CASTGGSDSRSGNTIYF
TRBV27	TRBJ1-6	CASSSTESSYNSPLHF
TRBV6-5	TRBJ1-1	CASSRSLNTEAFF
TRBV7-9	TRBJ1-3	CASSLYSGNTIYF
TRBV2	TRBJ1-2	CASSEAAVYGYTF
TRBV2	TRBJ2-3	CASRYGRATTDTQYF
TRBV6-2/TRBV6-3	TRBJ2-7	CASSYFGHEYEQYF
TRBV28	TRBJ2-7	CASSFSSEQYF
TRBV28	TRBJ1-3	CASRTDRYSGNTIYF
TRBV30	TRBJ1-6	CAWIRTVNPLNSPLHF
TRBV5-4	TRBJ2-7	CASSLRGGATYEQYF
TRBV13	TRBJ1-4	CASSLRETKLFF
TRBV7-6	TRBJ1-2	CASSPNPGGNYGYTF
TRBV6-5	TRBJ2-5	CASSYSNGGSETQYF
TRBV5-5	TRBJ2-7	CASSLAGRPYEQYF
TRBV6-4	TRBJ2-1	CASSAQGGSYNEQFF
TRBV3-1/TRBV3-2	TRBJ1-3	CASSQVIRVSGNTIYF
TRBV27	TRBJ2-7	CASSFDRVSYEQYF
TRBV7-6	TRBJ2-1	CASSPTGGQLYNEQFF
TRBV27	TRBJ2-3	CASSPSGLDTQYF
TRBV5-1	TRBJ2-3	CASSFMLAGIVDTQYF
TRBV19	TRBJ2-4	CASSPDKGTGGYIQYF
TRBV7-8	TRBJ2-7	CASSLGLAGSYEQYF
TRBV15	TRBJ2-2	CATSRDLGTSSRGELFF
TRBV11-2	TRBJ2-7	CASSPNPQGVEQYF
TRBV7-2	TRBJ1-6	CASIGQYNSPLHF
TRBV11-2	TRBJ2-2	CASSPAGAGRDTGELFF
TRBV19	TRBJ2-7	CASSSPDRGYEQYF
TRBV28	TRBJ2-7	CASSSAGVGTYEQYF